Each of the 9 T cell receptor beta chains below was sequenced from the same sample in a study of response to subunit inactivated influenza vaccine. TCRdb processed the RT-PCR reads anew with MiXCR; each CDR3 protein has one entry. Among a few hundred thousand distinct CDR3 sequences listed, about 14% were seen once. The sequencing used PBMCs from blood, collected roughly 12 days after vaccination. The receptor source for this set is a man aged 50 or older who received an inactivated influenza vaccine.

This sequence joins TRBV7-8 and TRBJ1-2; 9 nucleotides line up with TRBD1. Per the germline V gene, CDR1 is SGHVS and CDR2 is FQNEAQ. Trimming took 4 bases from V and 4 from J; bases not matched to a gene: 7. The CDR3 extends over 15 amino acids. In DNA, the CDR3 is TGTGCCAGCAGCTCACAGGGGGCGCTCCTCTATGGCTACACCTTC. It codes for CASSSQGALLYGYTF.

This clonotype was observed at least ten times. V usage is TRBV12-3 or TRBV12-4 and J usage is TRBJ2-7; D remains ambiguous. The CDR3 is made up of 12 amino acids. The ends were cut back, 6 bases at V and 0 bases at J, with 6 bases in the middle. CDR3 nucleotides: TGTGCCAGCAGGACACTCTCCTACGAGCAGTACTTC. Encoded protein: CASRTLSYEQYF.

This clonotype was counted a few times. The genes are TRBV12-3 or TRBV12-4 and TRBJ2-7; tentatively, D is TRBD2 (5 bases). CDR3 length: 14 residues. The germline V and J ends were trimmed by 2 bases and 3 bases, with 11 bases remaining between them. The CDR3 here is CASSLRLGSYEQYF. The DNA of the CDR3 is TGTGCCAGCAGTTTAAGGTTAGGGAGCTACGAGCAGTACTTC.

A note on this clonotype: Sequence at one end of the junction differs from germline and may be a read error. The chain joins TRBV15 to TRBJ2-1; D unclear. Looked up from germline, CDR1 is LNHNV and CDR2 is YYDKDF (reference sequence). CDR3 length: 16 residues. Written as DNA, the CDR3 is TGTGCCACCATCAGAGAAGCAATGAGCTCCTACAATGAGCAGTTCTTC. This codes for CATIREAMSSYNEQFF.

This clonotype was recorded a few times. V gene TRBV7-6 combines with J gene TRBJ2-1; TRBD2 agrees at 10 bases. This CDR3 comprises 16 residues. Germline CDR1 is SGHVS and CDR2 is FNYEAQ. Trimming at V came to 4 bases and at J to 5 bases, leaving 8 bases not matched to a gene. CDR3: CASSSIGTSAHNEQFF. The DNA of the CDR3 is TGTGCCAGCAGCTCGATAGGGACTAGCGCCCACAATGAGCAGTTCTTC.

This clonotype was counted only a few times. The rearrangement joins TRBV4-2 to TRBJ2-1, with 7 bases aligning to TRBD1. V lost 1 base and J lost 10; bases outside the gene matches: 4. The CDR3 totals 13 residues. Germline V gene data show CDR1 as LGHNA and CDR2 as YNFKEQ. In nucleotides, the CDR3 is TGTGCCAGCAGCCAAGGAGGGGGCAAAGAGCAGTTCTTC. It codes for CASSQGGGKEQFF.

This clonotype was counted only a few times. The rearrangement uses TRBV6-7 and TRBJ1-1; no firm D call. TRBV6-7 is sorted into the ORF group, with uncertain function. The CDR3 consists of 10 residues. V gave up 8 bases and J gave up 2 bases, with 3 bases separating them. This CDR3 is CASLNTEAFF. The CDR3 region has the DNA TGTGCCAGCCTTAACACTGAAGCTTTCTTT.

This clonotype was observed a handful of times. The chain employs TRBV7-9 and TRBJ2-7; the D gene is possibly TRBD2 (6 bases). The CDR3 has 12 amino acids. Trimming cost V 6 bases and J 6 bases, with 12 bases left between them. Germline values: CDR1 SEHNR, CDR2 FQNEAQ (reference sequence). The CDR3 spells CASSSLAFEQYF. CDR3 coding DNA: TGTGCCAGCAGTTCCCTAGCGTTCGAGCAGTACTTC.

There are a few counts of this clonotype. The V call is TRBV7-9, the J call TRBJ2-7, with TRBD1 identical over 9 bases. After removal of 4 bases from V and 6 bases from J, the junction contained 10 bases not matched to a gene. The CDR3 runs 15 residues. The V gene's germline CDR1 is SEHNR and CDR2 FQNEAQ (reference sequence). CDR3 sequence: CASSSSPGQGGEQYF. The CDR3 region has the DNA TGTGCCAGCAGCTCGTCTCCGGGACAGGGTGGCGAGCAGTACTTC.